The clone carrying this T cell receptor beta chain was counted ten times or more. The TCR beta profiling, which covered VDJ combination and CDR3 sequence, was carried out using genomic DNA as the template. MiXCR was run by TCRdb on the reads, yielding one entry per CDR3 protein. Counted here are about 210,000 distinct CDR3 sequences, 34% occurring once; the ten biggest clones make up roughly 1.1%. The V segment lost 0 bases and the J segment 11 bases; nucleotides outside the gene matches: 16. Germline CDR1 LNHNV, CDR2 YYDKDF (reference sequence). The CDR3 loop spans 17 amino acids. This record comes from a study of CD8+CD57+ T cells in acquired aplastic anemia. At the level of the study: Each DNA sample taken from sorted CD4+ and CD8+ cells came to approximately 3 ug on average.

The chain combines TRBV15 with TRBJ1-5; 7 bases align to TRBD1. Sequencing input: sorted CD4+, CD8+, or CD8+CD57+ T cells (not recorded which) from PBMCs. The TCR comes from a human donor in good health, serving as a control. Here the CDR3 reads CATSRDRGRGLIGAQHF. DNA of the CDR3: TGTGCCACCAGCAGAGATCGAGGCAGGGGGTTAATTGGGGCCCAGCATTTT. Based on the CDR3 plus reference TRBV15 and TRBJ1-5, the full variable domain is DAMVIQNPRYQVTQFGKPVTLSCSQTLNHNVMYWYQQKSSQAPKLLFHYYDKDFNNEADTPDNFQSRRPNTSFCFLDIRSPGLGDTAMYLCATSRDRGRGLIGAQHFGDGTRLSIL.